The 9 T cell receptor beta chains below all came from one sample that was sequenced in a study of beta chain features in type 1 diabetes. Expressed TCRB transcripts were sequenced, since all the RNA that had been isolated was reverse transcribed. Method: immunoSEQ multiplex PCR; TCRdb's copy keeps in-frame clones and lacks some. The sample holds approximately 330,000 clones, about 10% seen once. Sequencing was carried out using naive CD4+ T cells from blood. These receptors originate from a young woman in good health.

This clone was observed a handful of times. The chain couples TRBV6-5 to TRBJ2-3; 11 nucleotides align to TRBD2. From germline, CDR1 is MNHEY and CDR2 SVGAGI. CDR3 length: 15 amino acids. The trim removed 10 bases at V and 1 base at J, leaving 7 bases unmatched. This CDR3 reads CATRLAGTGTDTQYF. Written as DNA, the CDR3 is TGTGCCACAAGACTAGCGGGGACAGGCACAGATACGCAGTATTTT.

CDR3 sequence: CSALFRDRGYEQYF. DNA of the CDR3: TGCAGCGCCTTATTCCGGGACAGAGGCTACGAGCAGTACTTC. The rearrangement links TRBV29-1 to TRBJ2-7; 7 bases are shared with TRBD1. The J segment lost 3 bases and the V segment lost 7 bases, leaving 12 bases of the junction unmatched. The CDR3 sequence is 14 residues long. From germline, CDR1 is SQVTM and CDR2 ANQGSEA.

The V and J genes are TRBV27 and TRBJ2-7; D ambiguous. The CDR3 loop spans 15 amino acids. Germline CDR1 and CDR2: MNHEY and SMNVEV (reference sequence). V was shortened by 5 bases and J by 1 base, with 15 bases between the two germline ends. CDR3 DNA sequence: TGTGCCAGCAGTCTGAAGTACGGGTCGTCCTACGAGCAGTACTTC. It translates to CASSLKYGSSYEQYF.

This clone occurred a few times. The V gene is TRBV10-3, the J gene TRBJ2-1; D is unresolved. The CDR3 runs to 12 residues. The V end was cut by 3 bases, the J end by 11 bases, with 11 bases between. Germline values: CDR1 ENHRY, CDR2 SYGVKD. CDR3 coding DNA: TGTGCCATCAGTGAACATCTAGATAAGCAGTTCTTC. Protein: CAISEHLDKQFF.

The J gene is TRBJ1-2, the V gene TRBV7-2; weak D call: TRBD1 (5 bases). Germline CDR1 SGHTA, CDR2 FQGNSA. The V gene lost 3 bases and the J gene lost 2 bases, with 10 bases spanning the gap. The CDR3 is made up of 14 amino acids. The CDR3 here is CASSFSTENYGYTF. CDR3 nucleotides: TGTGCCAGCAGCTTCTCGACAGAAAACTATGGCTACACCTTC.

This clone turned up a few times. This chain links TRBV19 with TRBJ2-2, with 7 positions matching TRBD1. The germline V gene has CDR1 LNHDA and CDR2 SQIVND (reference sequence). V shed 5 bases, J shed 4 bases, and the junction held 4 bases outside the gene matches. The CDR3 is made up of 14 amino acids. The CDR3 region has the DNA TGTGCCAGTAGTGAGGGGGCTAGCACCGGGGAGCTGTTTTTT. It codes for CASSEGASTGELFF.

This clone was counted only a few times. Written as DNA, the CDR3 is TGTGCCAGGGGACTAGCGGGCATCTCCGGGGAGCTGTTTTTT. It translates to CARGLAGISGELFF. This chain uses TRBV15 with TRBJ2-2; 12 bases match TRBD2. The trim removed 10 bases at V and 6 bases at J, leaving 6 bases unmatched. Germline V gene sequence: CDR1 LNHNV, CDR2 YYDKDF (reference sequence). The CDR3 has 14 residues.

The chain recombines TRBV20-1 with TRBJ1-2, with no clear D. The CDR3 contains 11 residues. Germline CDR1 and CDR2: DFQATT and SNEGSKA (reference sequence). V lost 1 base and J lost 3, with 3 bases in between. CDR3 sequence: CSARADYGYTF. As DNA, the CDR3 is TGCAGTGCTAGAGCAGACTATGGCTACACCTTC.

The J gene is TRBJ2-7, the V gene TRBV28; possible D gene TRBD2, 5 bases. The CDR3 has 14 amino acids. Germline V gene lookup returns CDR1 MDHEN and CDR2 SYDVKM. V shed 2 bases and J shed 8 bases, with 16 bases lying between them. The CDR3 reads CASSLSVWESQQYF. The CDR3 DNA follows: TGTGCCAGCAGTTTAAGCGTCTGGGAGAGTCAGCAGTACTTC.